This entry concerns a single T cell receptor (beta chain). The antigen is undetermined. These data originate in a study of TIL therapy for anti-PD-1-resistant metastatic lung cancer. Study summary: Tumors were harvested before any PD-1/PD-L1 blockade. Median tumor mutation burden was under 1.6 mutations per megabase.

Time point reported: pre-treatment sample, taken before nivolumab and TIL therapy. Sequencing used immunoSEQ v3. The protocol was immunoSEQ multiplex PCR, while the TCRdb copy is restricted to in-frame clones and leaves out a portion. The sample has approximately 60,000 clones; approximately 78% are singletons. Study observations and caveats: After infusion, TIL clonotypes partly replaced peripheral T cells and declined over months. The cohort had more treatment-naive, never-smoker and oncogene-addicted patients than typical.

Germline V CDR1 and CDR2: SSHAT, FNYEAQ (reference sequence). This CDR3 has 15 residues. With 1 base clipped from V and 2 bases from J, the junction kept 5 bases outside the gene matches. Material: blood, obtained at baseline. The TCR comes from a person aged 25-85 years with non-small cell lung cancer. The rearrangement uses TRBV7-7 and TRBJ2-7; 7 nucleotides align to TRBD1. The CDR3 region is CASSLGGGPTYEQYF. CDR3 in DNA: TGTGCCAGCAGCTTAGGAGGGGGCCCAACCTACGAGCAGTACTTC. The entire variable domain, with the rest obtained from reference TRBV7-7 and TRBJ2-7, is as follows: GAGVSQSPRYKVTKRGQDVTLRCDPISSHATLYWYQQALGQGPEFLTYFNYEAQPDKSGLPSDRFSAERPEGSISTLTIQRTEQRDSAMYRCASSLGGGPTYEQYFGPGTRLTVT.